The entry below describes one T cell receptor beta chain. Its cognate antigen is unknown. Other DNA sequences in this specimen translate into the identical CDR3. CD45RO-negative, CCR7-positively selected cells formed the naive CD8 fraction, excluding terminally differentiated effector memory CD45RA+ cells. Adults of Caucasian background living in Nashville, Tennessee made up all donors. Once extracted for a subset, genomic DNA was divided evenly among several immunoSEQ plates. TCRdb's copy holds only in-frame clones and misses some; the assay was immunoSEQ multiplex PCR. The data show hundreds of thousands of clones, about 91% seen once. The sample belongs to a study of shared clonotypes between healthy human individuals. Study-wide results and caveats: Across several donors, naive CD4 shared 5% to 6%, naive CD8 3.5% to 4%, memory CD4 roughly 2.4%, memory CD8 over 0.3%.

What was sequenced was naive CD8+ T cells sorted from blood. This receptor was identified in a man aged 25-45 years in good health.

CDR3 sequence (DNA): TGTGCCAGCAGTAGGGGCACTGAAGCTTTCTTT. It encodes CASSRGTEAFF. The rearrangement joins TRBV27 to TRBJ1-1; tentative D call: TRBD1 (5 bases). The CDR3 totals 11 residues. Germline V gives CDR1 MNHEY, CDR2 SMNVEV (reference sequence). V was clipped by 5 bases and J by 4 bases, with 5 bases between them.